This T cell receptor beta chain was captured by sequencing in a study of T cell responses to AZD1222 COVID-19 vaccine. TCRdb's copy holds only in-frame clones and misses some; the assay was immunoSEQ multiplex PCR. The table lists roughly 100,000 clones, about 88% of them singletons. The CDR3 sequence is 13 residues long. J gave up 4 bases and V 6 bases, and 5 bases lay outside the gene matches. Looked up from germline, CDR1 is KGHSH and CDR2 is LQKENI. The chain is built from TRBV18 and TRBJ1-2; 7 bases line up with TRBD1. Source: peripheral blood, taken on day 0 of AZD1222 vaccination. The receptor's source is an adult in good health. The chain's CDR3 is CASSTGQVYGYTF. DNA of the CDR3: TGTGCCAGCTCTACAGGACAGGTCTATGGCTACACCTTC.